The rows below give T cell receptor beta chains drawn from one sample of a study of cytomegalovirus exposure and HLA in healthy donors. Method: immunoSEQ multiplex PCR; TCRdb's copy keeps in-frame clones and lacks some. This table lists roughly 34,000 clones. The sequenced sample consisted of PBMCs. The receptor set was obtained from a woman aged 40 to 50 in good health and CMV-seropositive. CDR3s include the opening cysteine and the closing phenylalanine or tryptophan. The D gene is left open where the match is weak.

d_call	v_call	j_call	cdr3_aa	cdr3_nt
TRBD2	TRBV7-8	TRBJ2-5	CASSHWTSGRGRETQYF	TGTGCCAGCAGCCATTGGACTAGCGGGAGGGGGCGGGAGACCCAGTACTTC
TRBD1	TRBV28	TRBJ1-5	CASTTGGNQPQHF	TGTGCCAGCACAACAGGGGGCAATCAGCCCCAGCATTTT
.	TRBV18	TRBJ2-7	CASSHRDTYEQYF	TGTGCCAGCTCACACCGAGATACCTACGAGCAGTACTTC
.	TRBV29-1	TRBJ1-5	CSVGVQKNQPQHF	TGCAGCGTTGGGGTACAGAAAAATCAGCCCCAGCATTTT
TRBD2	TRBV30	TRBJ2-4	CAWSTSGSGSLAKNIQYF	TGTGCCTGGAGTACTAGCGGGAGCGGGTCTCTAGCCAAAAACATTCAGTACTTC
TRBD1	TRBV18	TRBJ1-2	CASSPRDRADGYTF	TGTGCCAGCTCACCACGAGACAGGGCGGATGGCTACACCTTC
TRBD2	TRBV7-8	TRBJ2-5	CASSLAGGRWETQYF	TGTGCCAGCAGCTTAGCGGGCGGGAGATGGGAGACCCAGTACTTC
.	TRBV18	TRBJ1-1	CASSGLTHNTEAFF	TGTGCCAGCTCAGGGTTGACACATAACACTGAAGCTTTCTTT
.	TRBV4-3	TRBJ1-5	CASSQDDGVNQPQHF	TGCGCCAGCAGCCAAGATGACGGGGTCAATCAGCCCCAGCATTTT
.	TRBV18	TRBJ2-1	CASSPRTVGYNEQFF	TGTGCCAGCTCACCGCGGACAGTTGGCTACAATGAGCAGTTCTTC
.	TRBV7-9	TRBJ1-1	CASSLGATVNTEAFF	TGTGCCAGCAGCTTGGGCGCGACAGTGAACACTGAAGCTTTCTTT
TRBD2	TRBV5-4	TRBJ2-3	CASSLVGGGTDTQYF	TGTGCCAGCAGCTTGGTGGGGGGGGGCACAGATACGCAGTATTTT
TRBD2	TRBV5-6	TRBJ2-1	CASSGLAGTPSDNEQFF	TGTGCCAGCTCGGGACTAGCGGGTACCCCGTCAGACAATGAGCAGTTCTTC
.	TRBV7-2	TRBJ2-5	CASSFGRGAQYF	TGTGCCAGCAGCTTCGGTCGTGGAGCCCAGTACTTC
TRBD1	TRBV14	TRBJ1-2	CASSKDRQGYRYGYTF	TGTGCCAGCAGCAAAGATAGACAGGGATACCGATATGGCTACACCTTC
.	TRBV5-1	TRBJ2-5	CASSFRYSSSQETQYF	TGCGCCAGCAGCTTTCGGTACAGCTCGAGCCAAGAGACCCAGTACTTC
TRBD1	TRBV14	TRBJ2-7	CASSQVKDFGQGYEQYF	TGTGCCAGCAGCCAAGTTAAAGACTTCGGACAGGGCTACGAGCAGTACTTC